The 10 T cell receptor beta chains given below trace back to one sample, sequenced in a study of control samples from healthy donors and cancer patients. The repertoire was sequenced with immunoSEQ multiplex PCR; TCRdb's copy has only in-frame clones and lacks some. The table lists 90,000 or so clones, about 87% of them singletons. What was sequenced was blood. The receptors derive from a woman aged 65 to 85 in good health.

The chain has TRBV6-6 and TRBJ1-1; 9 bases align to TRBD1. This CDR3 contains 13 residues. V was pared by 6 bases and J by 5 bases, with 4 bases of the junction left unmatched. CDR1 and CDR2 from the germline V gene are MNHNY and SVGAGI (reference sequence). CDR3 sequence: CASRPQGATEAFF. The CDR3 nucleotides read TGTGCCAGCAGACCACAGGGGGCGACTGAAGCTTTCTTT.

CDR3 nucleotide sequence: TGCAGTGCTAGTATAAGTGTCGCAGATACGCAGTATTTT. Amino acid sequence: CSASISVADTQYF. The rearrangement joins TRBV20-1 to TRBJ2-3; D gene unclear. Germline loops: CDR1 DFQATT, CDR2 SNEGSKA (reference sequence). The CDR3 spans 13 residues. Trimming took 3 bases from V and 4 from J, leaving 11 bases between them.

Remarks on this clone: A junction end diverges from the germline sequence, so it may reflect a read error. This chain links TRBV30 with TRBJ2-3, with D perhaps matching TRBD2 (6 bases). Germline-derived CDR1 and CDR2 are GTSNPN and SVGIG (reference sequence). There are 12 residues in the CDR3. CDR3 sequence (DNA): TGTGCCTGGAGCTCCGGGACTGGGGCCCTGGATTTT. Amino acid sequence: CAWSSGTGALDF.

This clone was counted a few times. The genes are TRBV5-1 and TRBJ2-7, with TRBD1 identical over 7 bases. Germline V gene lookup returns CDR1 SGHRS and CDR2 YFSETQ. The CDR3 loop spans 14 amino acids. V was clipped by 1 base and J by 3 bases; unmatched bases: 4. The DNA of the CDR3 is TGCGCCAGCAGCTTGTCGGCAGGGGGCTACGAGCAGTACTTC. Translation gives CASSLSAGGYEQYF.

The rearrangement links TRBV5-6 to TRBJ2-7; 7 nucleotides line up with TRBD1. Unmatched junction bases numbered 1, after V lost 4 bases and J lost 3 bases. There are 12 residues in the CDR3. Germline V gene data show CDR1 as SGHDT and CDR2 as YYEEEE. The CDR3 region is CASSNRGYEQYF. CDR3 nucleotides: TGTGCCAGCAGCAACAGGGGCTACGAGCAGTACTTC.

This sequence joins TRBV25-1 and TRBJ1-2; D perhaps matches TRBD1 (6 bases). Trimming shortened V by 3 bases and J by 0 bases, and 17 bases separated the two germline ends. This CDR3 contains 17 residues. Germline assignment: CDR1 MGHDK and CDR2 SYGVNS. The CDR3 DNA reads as TGTGCCAGCAGTGACCAGGACAGCCCGTTAGCTAACTATGGCTACACCTTC. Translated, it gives CASSDQDSPLANYGYTF.

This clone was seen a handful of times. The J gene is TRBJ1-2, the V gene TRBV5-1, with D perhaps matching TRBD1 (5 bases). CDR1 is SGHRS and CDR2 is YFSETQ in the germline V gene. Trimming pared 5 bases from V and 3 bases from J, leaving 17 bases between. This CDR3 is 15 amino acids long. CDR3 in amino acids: CASRIGAGGDYGYTF. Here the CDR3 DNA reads TGCGCCAGCAGGATAGGGGCCGGGGGGGACTATGGCTACACCTTC.

The CDR3 loop reads CASSLEFSANEKLFF. CDR3 coding DNA: TGTGCCAGCAGCTTAGAATTCAGCGCTAATGAAAAACTGTTTTTT. The chain has TRBV7-2 and TRBJ1-4; unclear D gene. Between the trimmed V and J ends, which lost 1 base and 3 bases, there was a span of 9 bases. CDR1 is SGHTA and CDR2 is FQGNSA in the germline V gene. The CDR3 extends over 15 amino acids. The full variable domain, its missing parts supplied by reference TRBV7-2 and TRBJ1-4, is GAGVSQSPSNKVTEKGKDVELRCDPISGHTALYWYRQSLGQGLEFLIYFQGNSAPDKSGLPSDRFSAERTGGSVSTLTIQRTQQEDSAVYLCASSLEFSANEKLFFGSGTQLSVL.

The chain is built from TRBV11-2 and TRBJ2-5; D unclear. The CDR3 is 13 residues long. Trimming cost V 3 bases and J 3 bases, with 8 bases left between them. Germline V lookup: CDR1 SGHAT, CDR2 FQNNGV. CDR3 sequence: CASSLVYEETQYF. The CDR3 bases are TGTGCCAGCAGCTTGGTGTATGAAGAGACCCAGTACTTC.

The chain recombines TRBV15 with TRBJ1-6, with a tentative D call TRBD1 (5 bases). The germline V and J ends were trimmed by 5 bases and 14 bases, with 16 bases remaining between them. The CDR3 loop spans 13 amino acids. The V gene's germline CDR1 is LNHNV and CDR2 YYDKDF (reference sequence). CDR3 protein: CATSLEKGVTLHF. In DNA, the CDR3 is TGTGCCACCAGCCTGGAGAAAGGGGTAACCCTCCACTTT. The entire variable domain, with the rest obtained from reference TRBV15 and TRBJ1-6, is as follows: DAMVIQNPRYQVTQFGKPVTLSCSQTLNHNVMYWYQQKSSQAPKLLFHYYDKDFNNEADTPDNFQSRRPNTSFCFLDIRSPGLGDTAMYLCATSLEKGVTLHFGNGTRLTVT.